Following are 3 T cell receptor beta chains from one sample sequenced in a study of T cells in localized non-small cell lung cancer. The table came from immunoSEQ multiplex PCR; TCRdb's copy has only in-frame clones and leaves some out. This sample has 35,000 to 40,000 clones; around 94% occur once, and the top ten carry more than 5.5%. Sequencing used peripheral blood, obtained before any cancer treatment. The receptors stem from a female donor at least 60 years old with stage I lung adenocarcinoma.

The chain is built from TRBV19 and TRBJ1-5; D remains ambiguous. CDR3 length: 15 residues. The V gene lost 3 bases and the J gene lost 4 bases, with 13 bases spanning the gap. Germline V gives CDR1 LNHDA, CDR2 SQIVND (reference sequence). This chain's CDR3 is CASSIVPRSNQPQHF. The CDR3 bases are TGTGCCAGTAGTATTGTACCCCGGAGTAATCAGCCCCAGCATTTT.

The V call is TRBV19, the J call TRBJ2-3, with 15 bases that match TRBD2. Germline trimming cut 5 bases from V and 4 bases from J; bases unmatched to any gene: 13. The CDR3 has 19 residues. Germline V CDR1 and CDR2: LNHDA, SQIVND (reference sequence). For the CDR3, the DNA is TGTGCCAGTAGTGCGGGACTAGCGGGGGGTCCTCGGAATGCAGATACGCAGTATTTT. It translates to CASSAGLAGGPRNADTQYF.

The chain joins TRBV19 to TRBJ1-6, with D maybe TRBD1 (6 bases). Trimming left V 1 base short and J 10 bases short, with 14 bases between. Per the germline V gene, CDR1 is LNHDA and CDR2 is SQIVND (reference sequence). CDR3 length: 15 amino acids. The CDR3 sequence is CASSIVSRGGSPLHF. The CDR3 nucleotides read TGTGCCAGTAGTATAGTCTCCAGGGGTGGGTCACCCCTCCACTTT.